Following are 32 T cell receptor beta chains from one sample sequenced in a study of graft-versus-host responses after intestinal transplantation. These receptors' antigens are unknown. Measured with immunoSEQ multiplex PCR; TCRdb has only the in-frame clones, and not every one. Found here are 84,000 or so clones, about 93% of them singletons; the top ten hold 1.1%. The specimen was unstimulated CD8+ T cells sorted from spleen or lymph node cells, collected before transplant. Every receptor here comes from a human donor who was the organ donor for an intestinal transplant.

This clone was observed once. V and J are TRBV28 and TRBJ2-7; D unresolved. Trimming cost V 3 bases and J 0 bases, with 6 bases left between them. Germline CDR1 reads MDHEN; CDR2 reads SYDVKM. The CDR3 spans 13 residues. The chain's CDR3 is CASSFSYSYEQYF. The CDR3 region has the DNA TGTGCCAGCAGTTTCTCCTACTCCTACGAGCAGTACTTC.

This chain links TRBV27 with TRBJ2-5; TRBD2 matches 14 bases. Matching the DNA end better, TRBJ2-7 makes the J call doubtful. The CDR3 extends over 16 amino acids. Germline V gene sequence: CDR1 MNHEY, CDR2 SMNVEV (reference sequence). CDR3 amino acids: CASSPGLAGGPSEQYF. CDR3 coding DNA: TGTGCCAGCAGTCCCGGACTAGCGGGGGGTCCCTCCGAGCAGTACTTC.

V and J are TRBV9 and TRBJ2-2, with 7 nucleotides matching TRBD2. The V gene's germline CDR1 is SGDLS and CDR2 YYNGEE. The CDR3 runs 15 residues. Trimming took 4 bases from V and 4 from J; bases not matched to a gene: 7. The CDR3 here is CASSWGGAGTGELFF. Written as DNA, the CDR3 is TGTGCCAGCAGCTGGGGAGGGGCGGGCACCGGGGAGCTGTTTTTT.

V and J are TRBV6-4 and TRBJ1-2; a possible D gene is TRBD1 (5 bases). In germline, CDR1 is MRHNA, CDR2 SNTAGT. The CDR3 runs 15 residues. Trimming shortened V by 6 bases and J by 3 bases, and 17 bases separated the two germline ends. CDR3 protein: CASRDDPGIDYGYTF. The CDR3 bases are TGTGCCAGCAGGGACGACCCAGGGATTGACTATGGCTACACCTTC.

J is TRBJ2-7 and V is TRBV28; 8 bases are shared with TRBD1. Germline V lookup: CDR1 MDHEN, CDR2 SYDVKM. Trimming at V came to 5 bases and at J to 6 bases, leaving 9 bases not matched to a gene. The CDR3 sequence is 14 residues long. In DNA, the CDR3 is TGTGCCAGCAGTCGACAGGGGCTCTCAACCGAGCAGTACTTC. Its translation is CASSRQGLSTEQYF.

The V gene is TRBV19, the J gene TRBJ2-7; tentatively, D is TRBD1 (5 bases). The CDR3 has 16 amino acids. Trimming left V 0 bases short and J 2 bases short, with 14 bases between. In germline, CDR1 is LNHDA, CDR2 SQIVND (reference sequence). The CDR3, as DNA: TGTGCCAGTAGTATAGAAACAGGTCAAGGGACCTACGAGCAGTACTTC. Protein sequence: CASSIETGQGTYEQYF.

The gene calls are TRBV11-2 and TRBJ2-7; weak D call: TRBD2 (5 bases). V was cut by 4 bases and J by 2 bases, with 18 bases left in between. CDR3 size: 16 residues. The germline V gene has CDR1 SGHAT and CDR2 FQNNGV. CDR3: CASSSRTSPNPYEQYF. The CDR3 DNA is TGTGCCAGCAGCTCGCGGACTTCCCCTAACCCCTACGAGCAGTACTTC. Full variable domain (remainder filled in from reference TRBV11-2 and TRBJ2-7): EAGVAQSPRYKIIEKRQSVAFWCNPISGHATLYWYQQILGQGPKLLIQFQNNGVVDDSQLPKDRFSAERLKGVDSTLKIQPAKLEDSAVYLCASSSRTSPNPYEQYFGPGTRLTVT.

V and J are TRBV9 and TRBJ2-1; D might be TRBD1 (6 bases). CDR3 size: 19 residues. Germline V gene data show CDR1 as SGDLS and CDR2 as YYNGEE. V gave up 3 bases and J gave up 3 bases, with 25 bases separating them. In nucleotides, the CDR3 is TGTGCCAGCAGCGCACCACAGGGCCTATCGCCAACTTACTACAATGAGCAGTTCTTC. Translation gives CASSAPQGLSPTYYNEQFF.

The chain joins TRBV28 to TRBJ1-6; possibly TRBD1 for D (6 bases). V shed 8 bases and J shed 10 bases, with 15 bases lying between them. Germline CDR1 and CDR2: MDHEN and SYDVKM. The CDR3 consists of 13 residues. This CDR3 reads CASVWGLGSPLHF. CDR3 sequence (DNA): TGTGCCAGCGTCTGGGGGCTAGGATCACCCCTCCACTTT. The full variable domain, its missing parts supplied by reference TRBV28 and TRBJ1-6, is DVKVTQSSRYLVKRTGEKVFLECVQDMDHENMFWYRQDPGLGLRLIYFSYDVKMKEKGDIPEGYSVSREKKERFSLILESASTNQTSMYLCASVWGLGSPLHFGNGTRLTVT.

The chain employs TRBV4-3 and TRBJ2-7; TRBD1 might be the D (6 bases). CDR1 is LGHNA, CDR2 YSLEER, per germline. Trimming removed 4 bases at V and 4 bases at J, with 14 bases between. This CDR3 has 14 residues. The CDR3 here is CASSPRGSGYEQYF. CDR3 DNA: TGCGCCAGCAGCCCCAGGGGTTCAGGGTACGAGCAGTACTTC.

This clone appeared once. The chain carries TRBV29-1 and TRBJ2-7, with D perhaps TRBD2 (7 bases). The V and J ends lost 7 bases and 3 bases respectively, with 16 bases between them. Germline V gene lookup returns CDR1 SQVTM and CDR2 ANQGSEA. The CDR3 has 13 amino acids. CDR3 nucleotide sequence: TGCAGCGCCCTGGGGGGCGGGGGCTACGAGCAGTACTTC. Translated, it gives CSALGGGGYEQYF.

The J gene is TRBJ2-1, the V gene TRBV23-1, with TRBD2 identical over 13 bases. TRBV23-1 counts as an open reading frame of uncertain function. V was clipped by 6 bases and J by 3 bases; unmatched bases: 20. The CDR3 runs to 21 residues. CDR3 DNA: TGCGCCAGCAGGCCCGGCCTTTCAGCTTCGACTAGCGGGGGGTTCTACAATGAGCAGTTCTTC. Translating gives CASRPGLSASTSGGFYNEQFF.

The CDR3 DNA is TGTGCCAGCAGACAGGGGGGGAACACTGAAGCTTTCTTT. Translating gives CASRQGGNTEAFF. The V and J genes are TRBV27 and TRBJ1-1, with 8 positions matching TRBD1. With 6 bases clipped from V and 1 base from J, the junction kept 1 base outside the gene matches. This CDR3 comprises 13 residues. Per the germline V gene, CDR1 is MNHEY and CDR2 is SMNVEV (reference sequence).

The rearrangement joins TRBV4-1 to TRBJ2-5; D might be TRBD2 (6 bases). The CDR3 spans 16 residues. Germline values: CDR1 MGHRA, CDR2 YSYEKL. V lost 0 bases and J lost 4, with 15 bases in between. CDR3 amino acids: CASSQEFGFGGETQYF. DNA for the CDR3: TGCGCCAGCAGCCAAGAATTCGGTTTCGGGGGAGAGACCCAGTACTTC.

This rearrangement joins TRBV7-8 to TRBJ2-1, with D hard to call. The CDR3 is 14 residues long. V lost 2 bases and J 5 bases, leaving 10 bases between the germline ends. Germline CDR1 is SGHVS and CDR2 is FQNEAQ. The CDR3 DNA reads TGTGCCAGCAGCTTAATCTTCAGAAACAATGAGCAGTTCTTC. Protein product: CASSLIFRNNEQFF.

This clone was seen just once. The chain has TRBV12-5 and TRBJ1-4; the match to TRBD1 covers 7 bases. CDR1 is LGHNT, CDR2 FRNRAP, per germline. The CDR3 is made up of 17 amino acids. V lost 6 bases to trimming and J lost 7 bases; unmatched junction nucleotides: 17. CDR3 sequence: CASGYDRELLKGEKLFF. The CDR3 nucleotides read TGTGCTAGTGGCTACGACAGGGAACTCTTGAAAGGTGAAAAACTGTTTTTT.

The chain combines TRBV6-1 with TRBJ1-6; possibly TRBD1 for D (6 bases). This CDR3 has 17 amino acids. Germline CDR1 MNHNS, CDR2 SASEGT. V was cut by 2 bases and J by 0 bases, with 11 bases left in between. The CDR3 bases are TGTGCCAGCAGTGAAATAACAGGGAACTCCTATAATTCACCCCTCCACTTT. Protein product: CASSEITGNSYNSPLHF.

The chain recombines TRBV30 with TRBJ2-1; TRBD2 matches 7 bases. Germline V gene lookup returns CDR1 GTSNPN and CDR2 SVGIG (reference sequence). With V trimmed by 1 base and J by 6 bases, 0 bases remained unmatched. This CDR3 has 12 amino acids. CDR3 nucleotides: TGTGCCTGGAGTGGACTAGCCAATGAGCAGTTCTTC. Translation: CAWSGLANEQFF.

The chain joins TRBV5-6 to TRBJ2-3; 13 positions agree with TRBD2. This CDR3 is built from 16 residues. Looked up from germline, CDR1 is SGHDT and CDR2 is YYEEEE. The J segment lost 4 bases and the V segment lost 1 base, leaving 3 bases of the junction unmatched. CDR3 sequence reads: CASSLLTSGGADTQYF. The CDR3 DNA reads as TGTGCCAGCAGCTTGTTAACTAGCGGGGGGGCAGATACGCAGTATTTT.

This clone occurred a few times. The V and J genes are TRBV7-8 and TRBJ2-1, with TRBD2 matching 7 bases. This CDR3 region has 15 residues. V trimming: 2 bases; J trimming: 3 bases; junction bases outside the gene matches: 4. The germline gives CDR1 SGHVS, CDR2 FQNEAQ. This CDR3 reads CASSLLGTNYNEQFF. The CDR3 region has the DNA TGTGCCAGCAGCTTATTAGGGACTAACTACAATGAGCAGTTCTTC.

The genes are TRBV5-1 and TRBJ2-3; D perhaps matches TRBD2 (5 bases). The CDR3 sequence is 15 residues long. From germline, CDR1 is SGHRS and CDR2 YFSETQ. With 2 bases removed from V and 8 bases from J, the gap between germline ends came to 18 bases. The CDR3 DNA reads TGCGCCAGCAGCTTAGTCCTACACCCTCGGGGTACGCAGTATTTT. Encoded protein: CASSLVLHPRGTQYF.

The CDR3 DNA reads TGTGCCAGCAGCGTCTTAGCAGGGTCCTACGAGCAGTACTTC. Amino acids: CASSVLAGSYEQYF. This sequence joins TRBV9 and TRBJ2-7, with D perhaps TRBD1 (5 bases). The CDR3 is 14 residues long. The V gene lost 2 bases and the J gene lost 1 base, with 10 bases spanning the gap. Germline CDR1 reads SGDLS; CDR2 reads YYNGEE. Using reference TRBV9 and TRBJ2-7 for the parts outside the CDR3, the full variable domain is DSGVTQTPKHLITATGQRVTLRCSPRSGDLSVYWYQQSLDQGLQFLIQYYNGEERAKGNILERFSAQQFPDLHSELNLSSLELGDSALYFCASSVLAGSYEQYFGPGTRLTVT.

The chain is built from TRBV27 and TRBJ2-7, with D unclear. CDR1 is MNHEY, CDR2 SMNVEV, per germline (reference sequence). Trimming stripped 4 bases from V and 2 bases from J, with 15 bases between. CDR3 length: 15 residues. DNA of the CDR3: TGTGCCAGCAGTTCCCTGGAGACCCTAACCTACGAGCAGTACTTC. Protein product: CASSSLETLTYEQYF.

The chain is built from TRBV27 and TRBJ1-3, with D possibly TRBD1 on 6 matching bases. The CDR3 sequence is 16 residues long. The ends were cut back, 0 bases at V and 4 bases at J, with 13 bases in the middle. The V gene's germline CDR1 is MNHEY and CDR2 SMNVEV (reference sequence). The CDR3: CASSLSPGRGGNTIYF. CDR3 bases: TGTGCCAGCAGTTTATCGCCGGGCAGGGGCGGAAACACCATATATTTT.

V usage is TRBV7-6 and J usage is TRBJ2-7; D not resolved. This CDR3 spans 14 amino acids. CDR1 is SGHVS and CDR2 is FNYEAQ in the germline V gene. V was trimmed by 0 bases and J by 2 bases, leaving 8 bases between them. CDR3 in amino acids: CASSLAPGTYEQYF. CDR3 bases: TGTGCCAGCAGCTTAGCGCCGGGTACCTACGAGCAGTACTTC.

V is TRBV4-2 and J is TRBJ1-5; D call uncertain. V was shortened by 1 base and J by 4 bases, with 5 bases between the two germline ends. From germline, CDR1 is LGHNA and CDR2 YNFKEQ. The CDR3 consists of 13 residues. The CDR3 loop reads CASSQGGNQPQHF. CDR3 DNA sequence: TGTGCCAGCAGCCAAGGAGGTAATCAGCCCCAGCATTTT.

The chain is built from TRBV27 and TRBJ1-5, with D hard to call. V was shortened by 3 bases and J by 1 base, with 7 bases between the two germline ends. From germline, CDR1 is MNHEY and CDR2 SMNVEV (reference sequence). The CDR3 consists of 14 residues. The chain's CDR3 is CASSFAGSNQPQHF. The DNA for the CDR3 is TGTGCCAGCAGTTTTGCGGGGAGCAATCAGCCCCAGCATTTT.

In its sample, this clone was seen a few times. The chain couples TRBV6-5 to TRBJ2-7; 12 nucleotides match TRBD2. Per germline, CDR1 MNHEY and CDR2 SVGAGI. CDR3 length equals 15 residues. The ends lost 2 bases at V and 6 bases at J; junction bases unmatched: 5. CDR3 amino acids: CASSYTTSGRFEQYF. CDR3 sequence (DNA): TGTGCCAGCAGTTACACGACTAGCGGGAGATTCGAGCAGTACTTC.

V gene TRBV15 combines with J gene TRBJ2-6, with TRBD1 matching over 9 bases. The CDR3 spans 20 residues. Germline-derived CDR1 and CDR2 are LNHNV and YYDKDF (reference sequence). The trim removed 1 base at V and 0 bases at J, leaving 10 bases unmatched. The CDR3 DNA is TGTGCCACCAGCAGAGTGGACAGGGGACCTCCTCCCTCTGGGGCCAACGTCCTGACTTTC. Amino acids: CATSRVDRGPPPSGANVLTF. The variable domain in full, completed from reference TRBV15 and TRBJ2-6, reads DAMVIQNPRYQVTQFGKPVTLSCSQTLNHNVMYWYQQKSSQAPKLLFHYYDKDFNNEADTPDNFQSRRPNTSFCFLDIRSPGLGDTAMYLCATSRVDRGPPPSGANVLTFGAGSRLTVL.

The chain links TRBV7-3 to TRBJ2-1, with 12 positions matching TRBD2. J gave up 6 bases and V 2 bases, and 14 bases lay outside the gene matches. This CDR3 has 19 residues. Germline V CDR1 and CDR2: SGHTA, FQGTGA. CDR3 sequence reads: CASSLSPLSWTSGVNEQFF. CDR3 in DNA: TGTGCCAGCAGCTTATCCCCCTTGTCCTGGACTAGCGGGGTCAATGAGCAGTTCTTC.

This rearrangement joins TRBV10-3 to TRBJ2-1, with TRBD2 matching 13 bases. The CDR3 loop spans 16 amino acids. The germline V gene encodes CDR1 ENHRY and CDR2 SYGVKD. Germline trimming cut 6 bases from V and 1 base from J; bases unmatched to any gene: 3. The CDR3 sequence is CAISGTSGDSYNEQFF. In DNA form, the CDR3 reads TGTGCCATCAGCGGGACTAGCGGGGATTCCTACAATGAGCAGTTCTTC.

CDR3 region: CASSLGRGAEAFF. The CDR3, as DNA: TGTGCCAGCAGCTTGGGGAGGGGCGCTGAAGCTTTCTTT. The V gene is TRBV5-4, the J gene TRBJ1-1; D is perhaps TRBD1 (5 bases). Trimming shortened V by 0 bases and J by 6 bases, and 9 bases separated the two germline ends. Germline values: CDR1 SGHNT, CDR2 YYREEE (reference sequence). The CDR3 is 13 residues long. The variable domain in full, with the rest retrieved from reference TRBV5-4 and TRBJ1-1, is ETGVTQSPTHLIKTRGQQVTLRCSSQSGHNTVSWYQQALGQGPQFIFQYYREEENGRGNFPPRFSGLQFPNYSSELNVNALELDDSALYLCASSLGRGAEAFFGQGTRLTVV.